These T cell receptor beta chains were read from a single sample in a study of blood T cells in healthy people across ages. TCRdb reprocessed the 5' RACE reads with MiXCR, giving one entry per CDR3 protein. Found here are hundreds of thousands of distinct CDR3 sequences, 20% to 25% of them singletons; the top ten hold around 22%. Sequencing was performed on blood. The receptor source for this set is a man between 65 and 85 years old in good health. The CDR3 runs from the conserved cysteine through the conserved F or W. Each record gives: CDR3 DNA, CDR3 protein, CDR3 length, clone size, V gene, J gene, D gene. A D gene is named only where the DNA matches it firmly. Not all rows give a size; the values are once, few, many and, for expanded clones, a class.

TGCAGCGTTCCACTAGCGGGCCTTGACAATGAGCAGTTCTTC	CSVPLAGLDNEQFF	14	-	TRBV29-1	TRBJ2-1	TRBD2
TGCGCCAGCAGCTCCCCGGGACAAAATTCCTACAATGAGCAGTTCTTC	CASSSPGQNSYNEQFF	16	few	TRBV5-1	TRBJ2-1	-
TGCAGTGCGCACACTAGCACGAGCCCCTACAATGAGCAGTTCTTC	CSAHTSTSPYNEQFF	15	few	TRBV20-1	TRBJ2-1	-
TGTGCCTGGGAGGGACGGGGGGACACTGAAGCTTTCTTT	CAWEGRGDTEAFF	13	-	TRBV30	TRBJ1-1	-
TGTGCCACCCAGAGCAGGGGAACAGATACGCAGTATTTT	CATQSRGTDTQYF	13	-	TRBV3-1	TRBJ2-3	-
TGTGCCATCAGTGGGAACAATGAGCAGTTCTTC	CAISGNNEQFF	11	few	TRBV10-3	TRBJ2-1	-
TGCGCCAGCAGCCCAGATGGGACAGGGTTCAATGAGCAGTTCTTC	CASSPDGTGFNEQFF	15	few	TRBV5-1	TRBJ2-1	TRBD1
TGTGCCAGCAGCCAAAGCGACAGGTTTGCGGAAAAACTGTTTTTT	CASSQSDRFAEKLFF	15	-	TRBV3-1	TRBJ1-4	-
TGTGCCAGCAGCCAACGGGGAACCTACAATGAGCAGTTCTTC	CASSQRGTYNEQFF	14	many	TRBV3-1	TRBJ2-1	-
TGCAGCGTTGACCAAATTAGCGGTTTCGATGGCTACACCTTC	CSVDQISGFDGYTF	14	-	TRBV29-1	TRBJ1-2	-
TGTGCCAGCAGCTTAAGGGCTAGCGGGTCCTCCTACGAGCAGTACTTC	CASSLRASGSSYEQYF	16	-	TRBV11-2	TRBJ2-7	TRBD2
TGTGCCAGCACCCAAGAATCTGGAAACACCATATATTTT	CASTQESGNTIYF	13	few	TRBV7-9	TRBJ1-3	-
TGCAGTGCTGAAGGACAGGGGCCTGGGGATACGCAGTATTTT	CSAEGQGPGDTQYF	14	few	TRBV20-1	TRBJ2-3	TRBD1
TGTGCCAGCAGCTCCGGGGGGCCGGCCACTGAAGCTTTCTTT	CASSSGGPATEAFF	14	few	TRBV5-6	TRBJ1-1	-
TGTGCCAGCAGTTACTCGACGAGGGAAGATACGCAGTATTTT	CASSYSTREDTQYF	14	-	TRBV6-5	TRBJ2-3	-
TGTGCCATCATGGGACGCGACCAAGAGACCCAGTACTTC	CAIMGRDQETQYF	13	few	TRBV2	TRBJ2-5	-
TGTGCCAGCAGATTGTCGGGGGGCACTGAAGCTTTCTTT	CASRLSGGTEAFF	13	-	TRBV5-6	TRBJ1-1	-
TGTGCCAGCAGCCAAAGGGGAGCTGATACGCAGTATTTT	CASSQRGADTQYF	13	many	TRBV3-1	TRBJ2-3	-
TGCGCCAGCAGCCAAGATATGAACACAGATACGCAGTATTTT	CASSQDMNTDTQYF	14	-	TRBV4-1	TRBJ2-3	-
TGTGCCAGCAGGCGCGGGACAGCTAACAATGAGCAGTTCTTC	CASRRGTANNEQFF	14	-	TRBV6-2/TRBV6-3	TRBJ2-1	-
TGCTCCAGCAGCTTTGGGACAGCACAGCAGAATGAAAAACTGTTTTTT	CSSSFGTAQQNEKLFF	16	few	TRBV5-1	TRBJ1-4	TRBD1
TGCAGCGTACAGGGGGAGCCCAATCAGCCCCAGCATTTT	CSVQGEPNQPQHF	13	once	TRBV29-1	TRBJ1-5	TRBD1
TGTGCCAGCGGACCGCGCAGAACCTACGAGCAGTACTTC	CASGPRRTYEQYF	13	few	TRBV25-1	TRBJ2-7	-
TGTGCCAGCTCACCGGCGACAGGGTACCAAGAGACCCAGTACTTC	CASSPATGYQETQYF	15	few	TRBV18	TRBJ2-5	TRBD1
TGTGCCAGCAGCTTATCCGTCCGGTCTTGGCATACGCAGTATTTT	CASSLSVRSWHTQYF	15	-	TRBV7-3	TRBJ2-3	-
TGTGCCAGCAGCCCAGATTGGGGTGGTGAAAAACTGTTTTTT	CASSPDWGGEKLFF	14	-	TRBV7-2	TRBJ1-4	-